Below are 16 T cell receptor beta chains sequenced from a single sample in a study of shared clonotypes between healthy human individuals. Assay: immunoSEQ multiplex PCR; the TCRdb copy retains only in-frame clones and omits some. The sample shows around 1.9 million clones, just under 95% of them seen only once. It was CD45RO-negative cells, positively selected for CCR7, that made up naive CD8 cells, with terminally differentiated effector memory CD45RA+ cells excluded. The sequencing input was naive CD8+ T cells from PBMCs. The receptors come from a man between 18 and 29 years old in good health. Some clones in this sample may be carry-over from other donors' samples.

The chain employs TRBV7-9 and TRBJ1-3; D is possibly TRBD1 (6 bases). Germline V gene sequence: CDR1 SEHNR, CDR2 FQNEAQ (reference sequence). The V end was cut by 5 bases, the J end by 0 bases, with 17 bases between. The CDR3 is 17 amino acids. CDR3 in DNA: TGTGCCAGCAGCGCGACCGCGGACAGCCGCTCTGGAAACACCATATATTTT. Residues: CASSATADSRSGNTIYF.

The chain uses TRBV4-1 and TRBJ1-4, with no clear D. CDR1 and CDR2 from the germline V gene are MGHRA and YSYEKL. The CDR3 length is 19 residues. V was pared by 3 bases and J by 0 bases, with 20 bases between. This chain's CDR3 is CASSHAPGPLDTTNEKLFF. CDR3 sequence (DNA): TGCGCCAGCAGCCATGCTCCGGGTCCCCTTGACACAACTAATGAAAAACTGTTTTTT.

The V and J genes are TRBV7-8 and TRBJ2-1; possibly TRBD2 for D (6 bases). Trimming removed 0 bases from V and 2 bases from J, with 11 bases in between. CDR1 is SGHVS and CDR2 is FQNEAQ in the germline V gene. The CDR3 spans 16 residues. The CDR3 region has the DNA TGTGCCAGCAGCTTAGCTACCGGGAGCCCCTACAATGAGCAGTTCTTC. This gives the protein CASSLATGSPYNEQFF.

This chain links TRBV11-2 with TRBJ2-7; D is uncertain. Germline-derived CDR1 and CDR2 are SGHAT and FQNNGV. V was cut by 3 bases and J by 5 bases, with 20 bases left in between. The CDR3 extends over 16 amino acids. The CDR3 DNA is TGTGCCAGCAGCTTGGCTTCTGGCATCGGCCCCCACGAGCAGTACTTC. This translates into CASSLASGIGPHEQYF.

The J gene is TRBJ1-1, the V gene TRBV29-1; TRBD1 is a possible D gene (6 bases). The length of the CDR3 is 13 residues. Germline V lookup: CDR1 SQVTM, CDR2 ANQGSEA. V was cut by 3 bases and J by 4 bases, with 12 bases left in between. The CDR3 nucleotides read TGCAGCGTTGATGGGGGCAGGAGCACTGAAGCTTTCTTT. Translated, it gives CSVDGGRSTEAFF.

V gene TRBV28 combines with J gene TRBJ2-1, with D perhaps being TRBD1 or TRBD2 (5 bases each). The CDR3 covers 17 residues. The V gene's germline CDR1 is MDHEN and CDR2 SYDVKM. Trimming pared 6 bases from V and 3 bases from J, leaving 21 bases between. CDR3 sequence (DNA): TGTGCCAGCAGACCCCACTCCGGGACGTCGTACTACAATGAGCAGTTCTTC. This codes for CASRPHSGTSYYNEQFF.

This clone was seen just once. The V gene is TRBV13, the J gene TRBJ1-2; the D gene is possibly TRBD1 (6 bases). CDR3 length equals 13 residues. In germline, CDR1 is PRHDT, CDR2 FYEKMQ (reference sequence). Trimming took off 5 bases at V and 4 bases at J, with 11 bases between the two ends. CDR3 in amino acids: CASSTGHTYGYTF. The CDR3 coding sequence is TGTGCCAGCAGCACGGGACACACCTATGGCTACACCTTC.

Concerning this clone itself: The same CDR3 is also encoded by other DNA sequences in this sample. This chain joins TRBV28 and TRBJ2-7, with D uncertain. Germline V gene lookup returns CDR1 MDHEN and CDR2 SYDVKM. The CDR3 runs 12 residues. The V end was cut by 4 bases, the J end by 0 bases, with 4 bases between. The CDR3 spells CASSSSSYEQYF. The CDR3 region has the DNA TGTGCCAGCAGTTCGAGCTCCTACGAGCAGTACTTC.

This rearrangement joins TRBV7-9 to TRBJ2-7, with 12 bases lining up with TRBD2. In germline, CDR1 is SEHNR, CDR2 FQNEAQ (reference sequence). The length of the CDR3 is 15 residues. V dropped 4 bases and J dropped 3; count of bases not matched to a gene: 4. CDR3 nucleotide sequence: TGTGCCAGCAGCTCTGGACTAGCGGGAATCTACGAGCAGTACTTC. Protein sequence: CASSSGLAGIYEQYF.

The sample holds one count of this clone. V and J are TRBV11-2 and TRBJ2-4; D gene ambiguous. The CDR3 runs to 17 residues. The germline gives CDR1 SGHAT, CDR2 FQNNGV. Trimming took off 5 bases at V and 0 bases at J, with 17 bases between the two ends. In DNA form, the CDR3 reads TGTGCCAGCAGCCCCCCCCCACGAGTTCTAGCCAAAAACATTCAGTACTTC. Translation: CASSPPPRVLAKNIQYF.

This chain connects TRBV7-8 to TRBJ1-1, with 8 bases matching TRBD1. In germline, CDR1 is SGHVS, CDR2 FQNEAQ. This CDR3 is built from 17 residues. V shed 5 bases and J 3 bases; nucleotides not matched to a gene: 14. The CDR3 DNA follows: TGTGCCAGCAGCCCTCGGGACAGGTTGGGGCAGGACACTGAAGCTTTCTTT. It translates to CASSPRDRLGQDTEAFF.

The V and J genes are TRBV27 and TRBJ2-7; D unclear. This CDR3 region has 13 residues. V lost 2 bases and J 5 bases, leaving 10 bases between the germline ends. CDR1 MNHEY and CDR2 SMNVEV come from the germline V gene (reference sequence). CDR3 nucleotide sequence: TGTGCCAGCAGTTTAATGGGATTCCACGAGCAGTACTTC. As protein: CASSLMGFHEQYF.

With regard to this clone: Different DNA sequences within this sample yield the same CDR3. The gene calls are TRBV27 and TRBJ2-1, with a tentative D call TRBD2 (6 bases). Trimming removed 3 bases at V and 0 bases at J, with 9 bases between. CDR3 length: 15 residues. Germline assignment: CDR1 MNHEY and CDR2 SMNVEV (reference sequence). CDR3 amino acids: CASSLAGSSYNEQFF. The CDR3 coding sequence is TGTGCCAGCAGTTTGGCGGGAAGCTCCTACAATGAGCAGTTCTTC.

Points on this clone: Other DNA variants within this sample encode the same CDR3. The genes are TRBV29-1 and TRBJ2-1; D is unresolved. Germline V gives CDR1 SQVTM, CDR2 ANQGSEA. V lost 6 bases, J lost 2 bases, and 8 bases lay in between. The CDR3 contains 12 residues. CDR3 bases: TGCAGCGTGCTACTTGCCTACAATGAGCAGTTCTTC. As protein: CSVLLAYNEQFF.

This rearrangement joins TRBV4-2 to TRBJ2-3; D not resolved. Germline loops: CDR1 LGHNA, CDR2 YNFKEQ. V lost 3 bases, J lost 6 bases, and 7 bases lay in between. The CDR3 runs to 12 residues. The CDR3 loop is CASSHRFDTQYF. The CDR3 nucleotides read TGTGCCAGCAGCCACCGATTCGATACGCAGTATTTT.

The rearrangement joins TRBV10-3 to TRBJ2-5, with a tentative D call TRBD1 (5 bases). Germline CDR1 ENHRY, CDR2 SYGVKD. This CDR3 has 13 amino acids. V dropped 6 bases and J dropped 7 bases, with 15 bases sitting between them. CDR3 nucleotides: TGTGCCATCAGCGAAAAGACAGTTACGACCCAGTACTTC. Its translation: CAISEKTVTTQYF.